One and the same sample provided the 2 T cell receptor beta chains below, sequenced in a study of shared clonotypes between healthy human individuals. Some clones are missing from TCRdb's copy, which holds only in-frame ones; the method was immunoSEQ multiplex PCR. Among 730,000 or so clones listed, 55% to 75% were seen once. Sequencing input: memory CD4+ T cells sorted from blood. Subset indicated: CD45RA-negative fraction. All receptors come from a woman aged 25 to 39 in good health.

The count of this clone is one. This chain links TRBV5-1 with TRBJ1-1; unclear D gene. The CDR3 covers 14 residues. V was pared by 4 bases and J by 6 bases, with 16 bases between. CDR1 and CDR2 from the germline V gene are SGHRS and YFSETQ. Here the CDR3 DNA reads TGCGCCAGCAGCCCTGGTCCGGGTAACGCTGAAGCTTTCTTT. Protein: CASSPGPGNAEAFF.

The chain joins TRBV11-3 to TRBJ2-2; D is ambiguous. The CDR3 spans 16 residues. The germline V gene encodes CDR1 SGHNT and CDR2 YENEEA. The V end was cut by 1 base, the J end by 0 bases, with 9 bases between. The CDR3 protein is CASSLAGYANTGELFF. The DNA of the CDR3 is TGTGCCAGCAGCTTAGCCGGGTATGCGAACACCGGGGAGCTGTTTTTT.